Presented here are 25 T cell receptor beta chains from one specimen sequenced in a study of T-cell memory formation after mild COVID-19. One entry per CDR3 protein, called by TCRdb with MiXCR from the 5' RACE reads. Seen here are more than 110,000 distinct CDR3 sequences, 14% to 15% observed once, and the top ten hold around 30%. Sequencing used PBMCs or a T cell subset sorted from them (not recorded which). These receptors were taken from an adult woman who had mild COVID-19 (a few samples of this study predate the infection). Cell type and time point are not known.

V is TRBV9 and J is TRBJ2-1, with TRBD2 as a possible D gene (6 bases). The CDR3 is made up of 14 amino acids. CDR1 and CDR2 from the germline V gene are SGDLS and YYNGEE. V lost 4 bases and J lost 4, with 12 bases in between. The CDR3 sequence: CASSPTSSYNEQFF. DNA for the CDR3: TGTGCCAGCAGCCCTACTAGCAGTTACAATGAGCAGTTCTTC.

This clonotype was observed a handful of times. The gene calls are TRBV7-9 and TRBJ2-1; 14 nucleotides line up with TRBD2. After removal of 6 bases from V and 7 bases from J, the junction contained 8 bases not matched to a gene. CDR3 length: 16 amino acids. Germline CDR1 SEHNR, CDR2 FQNEAQ (reference sequence). The CDR3 DNA reads TGTGCCAGCAGGCTGGGACTAGCGGGAGATTCTAATGAGCAGTTCTTC. Protein: CASRLGLAGDSNEQFF.

Turning to this clonotype: A junction end diverges from the germline sequence, so it may reflect a read error. CDR3 amino acids: CARSLGPHGPNTGELFF. DNA for the CDR3: TGTGCCAGAAGCTTAGGCCCGCACGGCCCGAACACCGGGGAGCTGTTTTTT. The V and J genes are TRBV13 and TRBJ2-2; D gene unclear. The length of the CDR3 is 17 residues. Germline CDR1 and CDR2: PRHDT and FYEKMQ (reference sequence).

This clonotype appeared a few times. CDR3 region: CASSQQGPRETQYF. CDR3 nucleotide sequence: TGCGCCAGCAGCCAACAGGGGCCTCGGGAGACCCAGTACTTC. The chain is built from TRBV5-1 and TRBJ2-5; 7 positions agree with TRBD1. Germline values: CDR1 SGHRS, CDR2 YFSETQ. The CDR3 has 14 residues. Losses at the gene ends were 4 bases for V and 5 bases for J; bases not matched to a gene: 8.

V and J are TRBV11-2 and TRBJ1-1; TRBD1 aligns across 9 bases. The CDR3 loop spans 17 amino acids. In germline, CDR1 is SGHAT, CDR2 FQNNGV. V was pared by 1 base and J by 0 bases, with 6 bases of the junction left unmatched. CDR3 bases: TGTGCCAGCAGCTTAGGGGGGACAGGGCCTATGAACACTGAAGCTTTCTTT. It yields the protein CASSLGGTGPMNTEAFF.

This clonotype has only a few counts. The chain joins TRBV2 to TRBJ2-1; 10 positions agree with TRBD2. The V gene's germline CDR1 is SNHLY and CDR2 FYNNEI. This CDR3 contains 16 residues. V lost 6 bases to trimming and J lost 1 base; unmatched junction nucleotides: 6. This chain's CDR3 is CASRNSAGGSYNEQFF. CDR3 nucleotides: TGTGCCAGCAGAAATTCAGCGGGAGGGTCCTACAATGAGCAGTTCTTC.

This rearrangement joins TRBV5-4 to TRBJ2-3; D not certain. This CDR3 has 15 residues. V was clipped by 0 bases and J by 4 bases, with 12 bases between them. The germline V gene encodes CDR1 SGHNT and CDR2 YYREEE (reference sequence). The CDR3, as DNA: TGTGCCAGCAGCTTGGAGTCCCCCGGCGCAGATACGCAGTATTTT. This codes for CASSLESPGADTQYF.

This clonotype was observed a handful of times. The chain is built from TRBV30 and TRBJ2-7, with D perhaps matching TRBD1 (5 bases). This CDR3 is 12 amino acids long. V lost 4 bases to trimming and J lost 5 bases, with 12 bases between them. Looked up from germline, CDR1 is GTSNPN and CDR2 is SVGIG (reference sequence). CDR3 region: CAWNLDTHEQYF. As DNA, the CDR3 is TGTGCCTGGAACCTGGACACGCACGAGCAGTACTTC.

The chain links TRBV6-5 to TRBJ2-7; the match to TRBD2 covers 9 bases. V shed 2 bases, J shed 0 bases, and the junction held 5 bases outside the gene matches. The CDR3 extends over 16 amino acids. Germline V CDR1 and CDR2: MNHEY, SVGAGI. This chain's CDR3 is CASSYVLSGSSYEQYF. The CDR3 nucleotides are TGTGCCAGCAGTTACGTCCTTAGCGGGAGCTCCTACGAGCAGTACTTC.

The chain links TRBV3-1 to TRBJ2-1, with TRBD2 matching 14 bases. From germline, CDR1 is LGHDT and CDR2 YNNKEL (reference sequence). The CDR3 covers 19 residues. V dropped 0 bases and J dropped 6; count of bases not matched to a gene: 10. CDR3 loop: CASSQDPGLAGVPSNEQFF. Here the CDR3 DNA reads TGTGCCAGCAGCCAAGATCCGGGACTAGCGGGAGTTCCCAGCAATGAGCAGTTCTTC.

This clonotype came up a few times. This sequence joins TRBV27 and TRBJ1-6; a weak D match, TRBD1 (6 bases). Germline CDR1 reads MNHEY; CDR2 reads SMNVEV (reference sequence). The CDR3 has 15 amino acids. Trimming took off 7 bases at V and 11 bases at J, with 21 bases between the two ends. In nucleotides, the CDR3 is TGTGCCAGCAAACACCCACAGGGAGGATCGGCACCCCTCCACTTT. Translating it yields CASKHPQGGSAPLHF.

This clonotype was seen only a few times. The chain recombines TRBV19 with TRBJ2-3; possible D gene TRBD1, 6 bases. The CDR3 totals 14 residues. Germline V lookup: CDR1 LNHDA, CDR2 SQIVND (reference sequence). The V and J ends lost 1 base and 5 bases respectively, with 10 bases between them. As DNA, the CDR3 is TGTGCCAGTAGTATAGGTGTCAGGGGAGATACGCAGTATTTT. As protein: CASSIGVRGDTQYF.

The CDR3 loop reads CASSYGAGTGAYEQYF. The CDR3 DNA sequence: TGTGCCAGCAGTTACGGAGCCGGGACAGGGGCTTACGAGCAGTACTTC. The chain employs TRBV6-5 and TRBJ2-7; 10 nucleotides match TRBD1. CDR1 MNHEY and CDR2 SVGAGI come from the germline V gene. The CDR3 consists of 16 residues. V gave up 2 bases and J gave up 4 bases; unmatched junction bases: 8.

The genes are TRBV12-3 or TRBV12-4 and TRBJ1-1; TRBD1 matches 11 bases. V lost 6 bases to trimming and J lost 4 bases; unmatched junction nucleotides: 7. This CDR3 region has 15 residues. CDR3 loop: CASSPPGTGGTEAFF. The CDR3 DNA is TGTGCCAGCAGCCCCCCCGGGACAGGGGGCACTGAAGCTTTCTTT.

V and J are TRBV6-2 or TRBV6-3 and TRBJ2-1; perhaps TRBD1 as D (6 bases). The CDR3 runs to 18 residues. Per germline, CDR1 MNHEY and CDR2 SVGEGT. The V end was cut by 4 bases, the J end by 0 bases, with 19 bases between. In DNA, the CDR3 is TGTGCCAGCAGTTTGGGGGCGCCTGCCCTCTACTCCTACAATGAGCAGTTCTTC. This codes for CASSLGAPALYSYNEQFF.

This clonotype was counted between two and nine times. The V and J genes are TRBV4-1 and TRBJ2-7, with 9 bases matching TRBD2. Germline trimming cut 0 bases from V and 2 bases from J; bases unmatched to any gene: 8. The CDR3 is made up of 17 amino acids. From germline, CDR1 is MGHRA and CDR2 YSYEKL. The CDR3 spells CASSQDISGSSAYEQYF. CDR3 DNA sequence: TGCGCCAGCAGCCAAGACATTAGCGGGAGCAGCGCCTACGAGCAGTACTTC.

This clonotype was observed a handful of times. This chain joins TRBV12-3 or TRBV12-4 and TRBJ2-4; the match to TRBD1 covers 9 bases. The CDR3 runs 15 residues. Trimming cost V 7 bases and J 0 bases; bases outside gene matches: 4. The CDR3 nucleotides are TGTGCCAGCAACGGACAGGGGATAGCCAAAAACATTCAGTACTTC. Its translation: CASNGQGIAKNIQYF.

V and J are TRBV4-3 and TRBJ2-3, with 9 bases lining up with TRBD2. J was trimmed by 5 bases and V by 0 bases; bases with no gene match: 12. Per the germline V gene, CDR1 is LGHNA and CDR2 is YSLEER. The CDR3 spans 18 residues. CDR3 protein: CASSQDVGVAGVGDTQYF. As DNA, the CDR3 is TGCGCCAGCAGCCAAGATGTCGGAGTAGCGGGAGTCGGAGATACGCAGTATTTT.

This clonotype came up a few times. CDR3 sequence reads: CASSQGQLQYEQYF. DNA of the CDR3: TGCGCCAGCAGCCAAGGACAGTTACAATACGAGCAGTACTTC. The rearrangement uses TRBV4-1 and TRBJ2-7; TRBD1 is a possible D gene (5 bases). Trimming shortened V by 1 base and J by 4 bases, and 11 bases separated the two germline ends. The germline V gene has CDR1 MGHRA and CDR2 YSYEKL. The CDR3 is 14 residues long.

In its sample, this clonotype was seen a few times. V usage is TRBV4-3 and J usage is TRBJ2-1; D unclear. The length of the CDR3 is 16 residues. Germline CDR1 reads LGHNA; CDR2 reads YSLEER. The V gene lost 4 bases and the J gene lost 3 bases, with 16 bases spanning the gap. The CDR3 region is CASSPLWSDDYNEQFF. The CDR3 nucleotides are TGCGCCAGCAGCCCCCTTTGGAGCGATGACTACAATGAGCAGTTCTTC.

This clonotype showed up just a few times. This CDR3 reads CASSSTTGPNTDTQYF. The CDR3 bases are TGTGCCAGCAGCTCTACGACAGGGCCAAACACAGATACGCAGTATTTT. The V gene is TRBV9, the J gene TRBJ2-3; TRBD1 aligns across 7 bases. From germline, CDR1 is SGDLS and CDR2 YYNGEE. Trimming took 4 bases from V and 2 from J; bases not matched to a gene: 10. The CDR3 runs 16 residues.

The chain carries TRBV9 and TRBJ2-3; D unclear. Germline-derived CDR1 and CDR2 are SGDLS and YYNGEE. V was shortened by 4 bases and J by 3 bases, with 18 bases between the two germline ends. This CDR3 contains 16 residues. CDR3 residues: CASSSRVEGRTDTQYF. The CDR3 DNA reads as TGTGCCAGCAGCTCCCGAGTAGAAGGACGTACAGATACGCAGTATTTT.

This clonotype occurred once. CDR3 loop: CASSISGRPNYQETQYF. The DNA for the CDR3 is TGTGCCAGCAGTATTAGCGGGAGGCCTAATTACCAAGAGACCCAGTACTTC. The V and J genes are TRBV6-5 and TRBJ2-5; TRBD2 matches at 10 bases. The CDR3 runs to 17 residues. The V and J ends lost 5 bases and 0 bases, in that order; junction bases with no gene match: 9. CDR1 is MNHEY and CDR2 is SVGAGI in the germline V gene.

This clonotype showed up just a few times. The J gene is TRBJ2-7, the V gene TRBV5-1; TRBD2 agrees at 7 bases. This CDR3 comprises 17 residues. From germline, CDR1 is SGHRS and CDR2 YFSETQ. The V segment lost 0 bases and the J segment 2 bases; nucleotides outside the gene matches: 11. CDR3 in DNA: TGCGCCAGCAGCTTGGCACAGAGCGGGGAGAACACCTACGAGCAGTACTTC. Protein product: CASSLAQSGENTYEQYF.

This clonotype was detected only a few times. This chain connects TRBV15 to TRBJ2-3; a weak D match, TRBD1 (5 bases). The CDR3 is 16 residues long. Between the trimmed V and J ends, which lost 3 bases and 2 bases, there was a span of 15 bases. Germline V CDR1 and CDR2: LNHNV, YYDKDF (reference sequence). The CDR3 reads CATSSWTRTSTDTQYF. In nucleotides, the CDR3 is TGTGCCACCAGCAGCTGGACACGGACATCCACAGATACGCAGTATTTT.